Shown below are 32 T cell receptor beta chains from a single sample sequenced in a study of identical twins. TCRdb reprocessed the 5' RACE reads with MiXCR, giving one entry per CDR3 protein. The sample consists of 640,000 or so distinct CDR3 sequences, approximately 6.1% of them appearing once. The specimen was naive T cells sorted from blood. These receptors all stem from a man aged 18 to 29 in good health.

This clonotype was seen repeatedly, ten times or more. The J gene is TRBJ2-2, the V gene TRBV4-3, with TRBD1 identical over 7 bases. This CDR3 has 20 residues. Germline V gene sequence: CDR1 LGHNA, CDR2 YSLEER. The trim removed 0 bases at V and 4 bases at J, leaving 17 bases unmatched. In DNA, the CDR3 is TGCGCCAGCAGCCAAGATAGCTCGGACAGGCCTAGAAGGGGCACCGGGGAGCTGTTTTTT. Protein product: CASSQDSSDRPRRGTGELFF.

This clonotype was recorded many times. The V call is TRBV11-2, the J call TRBJ2-5, with 7 bases that match TRBD2. The germline gives CDR1 SGHAT, CDR2 FQNNGV. With V trimmed by 4 bases and J by 0 bases, 8 bases remained unmatched. The CDR3 is made up of 16 amino acids. Here the CDR3 reads CASSSRWTRDQETQYF. The CDR3 DNA reads as TGTGCCAGCAGCTCACGTTGGACTAGAGACCAAGAGACCCAGTACTTC.

This clonotype was found many times. The V call is TRBV4-1, the J call TRBJ2-1; a possible D gene is TRBD2 (6 bases). Germline CDR1 reads MGHRA; CDR2 reads YSYEKL. CDR3 length: 21 residues. V was cut by 1 base and J by 6 bases, with 31 bases left in between. The CDR3 sequence is CASSQGRVSGQSTSIFNEQFF. The CDR3 region has the DNA TGCGCCAGCAGCCAAGGTAGGGTTAGCGGACAATCGACCTCCATCTTCAATGAGCAGTTCTTC.

This clonotype was observed many times. This chain connects TRBV7-8 to TRBJ2-1, with TRBD1 matching over 7 bases. CDR3 size: 17 residues. Germline CDR1 SGHVS, CDR2 FQNEAQ. The V gene end was trimmed by 0 bases and the J gene end by 4 bases; junction bases not matched to a gene: 9. The CDR3 is CASSLALDRAIYNEQFF. The CDR3, as DNA: TGTGCCAGCAGCTTAGCTCTCGACAGGGCCATTTACAATGAGCAGTTCTTC.

This clonotype was counted at least ten times. The gene calls are TRBV7-9 and TRBJ2-1; D is perhaps TRBD2 (6 bases). The CDR3 is 13 residues long. Trimming took off 5 bases at V and 6 bases at J, with 11 bases between the two ends. Germline V gives CDR1 SEHNR, CDR2 FQNEAQ (reference sequence). The CDR3 protein is CASSKGLSNEQFF. The CDR3, as DNA: TGTGCCAGCAGCAAGGGACTGTCCAATGAGCAGTTCTTC.

In nucleotides, the CDR3 is TGTGCCAGCAGCTTAGGTTACTGGGCAGAGACCCAGTACTTC. This encodes CASSLGYWAETQYF. The chain is built from TRBV7-2 and TRBJ2-5; D gene ambiguous. This CDR3 is 14 amino acids long. V lost 1 base to trimming and J lost 4 bases, with 10 bases between them. CDR1 is SGHTA, CDR2 FQGNSA, per germline.

This clonotype was seen ten or more times. The chain combines TRBV20-1 with TRBJ1-2; 9 nucleotides line up with TRBD1. Germline CDR1 and CDR2: DFQATT and SNEGSKA (reference sequence). Trimming took 6 bases from V and 3 from J; bases not matched to a gene: 2. The CDR3 runs to 12 residues. CDR3 region: CSARQGDYGYTF. In DNA, the CDR3 is TGCAGTGCCAGACAGGGGGACTATGGCTACACCTTC.

This clonotype has a count of ten or more. This sequence joins TRBV20-1 and TRBJ2-1, with 8 bases that match TRBD2. The CDR3 is 14 residues long. After removal of 8 bases from V and 5 bases from J, the junction contained 11 bases not matched to a gene. In germline, CDR1 is DFQATT, CDR2 SNEGSKA (reference sequence). CDR3 protein: CSPLLREGNNEQFF. The CDR3 nucleotides read TGCAGTCCTCTCTTACGGGAGGGGAACAATGAGCAGTTCTTC.

The sample holds a few counts of this clonotype. The CDR3 reads CASSPEPGTSGPGELFF. Here the CDR3 DNA reads TGTGCCAGCAGCCCTGAGCCTGGGACTAGCGGACCCGGGGAGCTGTTTTTT. The gene calls are TRBV4-2 and TRBJ2-2; 11 nucleotides agree with TRBD2. The ends lost 4 bases at V and 6 bases at J; junction bases unmatched: 10. Germline V lookup: CDR1 LGHNA, CDR2 YNFKEQ. The CDR3 contains 17 residues.

This chain connects TRBV7-7 to TRBJ2-5; 8 bases are shared with TRBD1. Germline lookup yields CDR1 SSHAT and CDR2 FNYEAQ (reference sequence). After removal of 4 bases from V and 5 bases from J, the junction contained 3 bases not matched to a gene. This CDR3 has 13 amino acids. CDR3 sequence: CASSWDRLETQYF. Written as DNA, the CDR3 is TGTGCCAGCAGCTGGGACAGGTTGGAGACCCAGTACTTC.

This clonotype was seen a few times. The chain recombines TRBV7-2 with TRBJ2-3; D gene ambiguous. Trimming stripped 1 base from V and 0 bases from J, with 11 bases between. There are 16 residues in the CDR3. Germline V gene sequence: CDR1 SGHTA, CDR2 FQGNSA. The CDR3 reads CASSLGVAQSTDTQYF. The CDR3 nucleotides read TGTGCCAGCAGCTTAGGGGTAGCCCAGAGCACAGATACGCAGTATTTT. The full variable domain, rest sourced from reference TRBV7-2 and TRBJ2-3, is GAGVSQSPSNKVTEKGKDVELRCDPISGHTALYWYRQSLGQGLEFLIYFQGNSAPDKSGLPSDRFSAERTGGSVSTLTIQRTQQEDSAVYLCASSLGVAQSTDTQYFGPGTRLTVL.

This clonotype has just a few counts. The chain joins TRBV7-9 to TRBJ1-5; possibly TRBD1 for D (5 bases). Deletions cut 4 bases from V and 4 bases from J, with 17 bases between. The CDR3 consists of 16 residues. CDR1 is SEHNR, CDR2 FQNEAQ, per germline (reference sequence). The CDR3 DNA sequence: TGTGCCAGCAGCTCCACCCTCGGGGCTTGGAATCAGCCCCAGCATTTT. This encodes CASSSTLGAWNQPQHF.

Written as DNA, the CDR3 is TGTGCCAGCAGCCCAGGACTGCTTGGGGATACGCAGTATTTT. Its protein product is CASSPGLLGDTQYF. The rearrangement links TRBV5-8 to TRBJ2-3; perhaps TRBD2 as D (5 bases). V was cut by 4 bases and J by 6 bases, with 15 bases left in between. CDR3 size: 14 residues. Germline assignment: CDR1 SGHTS and CDR2 YDEGEE.

The chain combines TRBV5-1 with TRBJ2-1, with D perhaps matching TRBD2 (6 bases). Germline V lookup: CDR1 SGHRS, CDR2 YFSETQ. The CDR3 is made up of 16 amino acids. V was trimmed by 4 bases and J by 2 bases, leaving 16 bases between them. DNA of the CDR3: TGCGCCAGCAGCGCGTTCTCGGGAGCCACCTACAATGAGCAGTTCTTC. It specifies CASSAFSGATYNEQFF.

This clonotype was seen at least ten times. The chain couples TRBV14 to TRBJ2-3, with TRBD1 matching over 8 bases. Trimming cost V 4 bases and J 6 bases; bases outside gene matches: 6. The germline V gene has CDR1 SGHDN and CDR2 FVKESK. The CDR3 sequence is 14 residues long. CDR3 sequence (DNA): TGTGCCAGCAGCCCCTGGACAGGGAGGGATACGCAGTATTTT. This codes for CASSPWTGRDTQYF.

There are a few counts of this clonotype. The J gene is TRBJ2-7, the V gene TRBV11-2; 9 bases match TRBD2. This CDR3 has 15 amino acids. Germline lookup yields CDR1 SGHAT and CDR2 FQNNGV. V gave up 3 bases and J gave up 1 base; unmatched junction bases: 4. CDR3 DNA: TGTGCCAGCAGCTTTGCTAGCGGGAAATCCTACGAGCAGTACTTC. Its translation is CASSFASGKSYEQYF.

This clonotype has a count of ten or more. V gene TRBV6-2 or TRBV6-3 combines with J gene TRBJ2-3, with 12 bases that match TRBD2. J gave up 6 bases and V 6 bases, and 4 bases lay outside the gene matches. Germline V CDR1 and CDR2: MNHEY, SVGEGT. The CDR3 extends over 14 amino acids. CDR3 nucleotide sequence: TGTGCCAGCAGCCGGACTAGCGGGACCGATACGCAGTATTTT. It yields the protein CASSRTSGTDTQYF.

This clonotype came up a few times. J is TRBJ2-1 and V is TRBV4-1, with 10 bases that match TRBD2. V shed 4 bases and J 9 bases; nucleotides not matched to a gene: 9. The germline V gene has CDR1 MGHRA and CDR2 YSYEKL. The CDR3 is 15 amino acids. The DNA of the CDR3 is TGCGCCAGCAGCCTAGACCTAGCGGGAGTTGGTGAGCAGTTCTTC. It specifies CASSLDLAGVGEQFF.

This clonotype was counted many times. The chain employs TRBV9 and TRBJ2-3, with TRBD1 matching over 11 bases. V lost 2 bases and J lost 0; bases outside the gene matches: 2. This CDR3 region has 16 residues. Germline lookup yields CDR1 SGDLS and CDR2 YYNGEE. The CDR3 bases are TGTGCCAGCAGCGTCGGGACAGGGGGTAGCACAGATACGCAGTATTTT. It encodes CASSVGTGGSTDTQYF.

This clonotype occurred a few times. This sequence joins TRBV6-1 and TRBJ2-1; 7 nucleotides line up with TRBD2. Trimming took 8 bases from V and 2 from J; bases not matched to a gene: 9. The CDR3 sequence is 15 residues long. The germline CDR1 and CDR2 sequences are MNHNS and SASEGT. The CDR3 nucleotides read TGTGCCAGCTTAAGAACCGGGACTACCTACAATGAGCAGTTCTTC. It encodes CASLRTGTTYNEQFF.

The chain links TRBV9 to TRBJ2-3; D perhaps matches TRBD1 (6 bases). The CDR3 spans 16 residues. Germline CDR1 and CDR2: SGDLS and YYNGEE. V was clipped by 0 bases and J by 2 bases, with 13 bases between them. As DNA, the CDR3 is TGTGCCAGCAGCGTAGCCCGGGACACATTCACAGATACGCAGTATTTT. Protein product: CASSVARDTFTDTQYF. Drawing the rest from reference TRBV9 and TRBJ2-3, the complete variable domain is DSGVTQTPKHLITATGQRVTLRCSPRSGDLSVYWYQQSLDQGLQFLIQYYNGEERAKGNILERFSAQQFPDLHSELNLSSLELGDSALYFCASSVARDTFTDTQYFGPGTRLTVL.

Ten or more counts support this clonotype. This sequence joins TRBV10-3 and TRBJ2-5, with D possibly TRBD2 on 5 matching bases. The V and J ends lost 2 bases and 7 bases respectively, with 8 bases between them. The CDR3 has 12 residues. The V gene's germline CDR1 is ENHRY and CDR2 SYGVKD. Written as DNA, the CDR3 is TGTGCCATCAGTGAGGGGAGAGGGACCCAGTACTTC. Translated, it gives CAISEGRGTQYF.

The gene calls are TRBV11-2 and TRBJ2-1, with TRBD1 identical over 8 bases. The V gene's germline CDR1 is SGHAT and CDR2 FQNNGV. CDR3 length equals 15 residues. The J segment lost 6 bases and the V segment lost 1 base, leaving 5 bases of the junction unmatched. The CDR3 here is CASSLGPQGGNEQFF. The DNA of the CDR3 is TGTGCCAGCAGCTTAGGGCCACAGGGGGGCAATGAGCAGTTCTTC.

This clonotype was recorded at least ten times. The chain joins TRBV10-1 to TRBJ2-1; D might be TRBD2 (6 bases). V was trimmed by 5 bases and J by 7 bases, leaving 21 bases between them. The CDR3 covers 16 residues. Germline CDR1 WNHNN, CDR2 SYGVQD (reference sequence). The chain's CDR3 is CASSTGLPGGRNEQFF. CDR3 nucleotides: TGCGCCAGCAGTACTGGACTCCCTGGGGGGAGGAATGAGCAGTTCTTC.

The chain is built from TRBV20-1 and TRBJ2-1; the match to TRBD2 covers 9 bases. Germline V gene sequence: CDR1 DFQATT, CDR2 SNEGSKA (reference sequence). This CDR3 has 16 residues. V was pared by 6 bases and J by 6 bases, with 15 bases of the junction left unmatched. The CDR3 region is CSATPFGREGLNEQFF. The DNA for the CDR3 is TGCAGTGCAACCCCCTTTGGGCGGGAGGGACTCAATGAGCAGTTCTTC.

This clonotype was seen many times. The chain is built from TRBV5-1 and TRBJ2-3; a possible D gene is TRBD2 (6 bases). The CDR3 length is 15 residues. The germline gives CDR1 SGHRS, CDR2 YFSETQ. The V end lost 4 bases, the J end lost 0 bases, and 12 bases lay between the germline ends. The CDR3 DNA reads as TGCGCCAGCAGCCCGACCGGGACTAGCACAGATACGCAGTATTTT. Its translation is CASSPTGTSTDTQYF.

DNA of the CDR3: TGTGCCAGCAGCCAAGAAAGAGGGGTTGTGGCCCGAAACACCGGGGAGCTGTTTTTT. Its protein is CASSQERGVVARNTGELFF. The chain couples TRBV4-2 to TRBJ2-2; D may correspond to TRBD1 or TRBD2 (5 bases each). The CDR3 sequence is 19 residues long. The V gene lost 0 bases and the J gene lost 2 bases, with 19 bases spanning the gap. Germline loops: CDR1 LGHNA, CDR2 YNFKEQ.

In its sample, this clonotype was seen many times. V and J are TRBV7-9 and TRBJ2-7, with D perhaps matching TRBD1 (6 bases). The CDR3 has 14 amino acids. The V end lost 2 bases, the J end lost 4 bases, and 12 bases lay between the germline ends. The germline CDR1 and CDR2 sequences are SEHNR and FQNEAQ (reference sequence). CDR3 coding DNA: TGTGCCAGCAGCTTATCGACAGGTGGTTACGAGCAGTACTTC. Translated: CASSLSTGGYEQYF.

There are many counts of this clonotype. The gene calls are TRBV10-3 and TRBJ2-1; 8 bases agree with TRBD1. CDR1 is ENHRY and CDR2 is SYGVKD in the germline V gene. The CDR3 length is 12 residues. V was pared by 9 bases and J by 5 bases, with 3 bases of the junction left unmatched. The CDR3 DNA sequence: TGTGCCATGGGACAGGTCAACAATGAGCAGTTCTTC. This gives the protein CAMGQVNNEQFF.

The V gene is TRBV7-7, the J gene TRBJ2-7, with 8 bases identical to TRBD1. The ends lost 4 bases at V and 7 bases at J; junction bases unmatched: 6. The CDR3 is 13 residues long. Germline CDR1 SSHAT, CDR2 FNYEAQ (reference sequence). The CDR3: CASSSGGDGEQYF. The CDR3 DNA follows: TGTGCCAGCAGCTCAGGGGGCGACGGGGAGCAGTACTTC.

This clonotype appeared many times. The gene calls are TRBV4-1 and TRBJ1-5; TRBD1 matches at 7 bases. The CDR3 runs to 13 residues. The germline gives CDR1 MGHRA, CDR2 YSYEKL. With 1 base clipped from V and 8 bases from J, the junction kept 2 bases outside the gene matches. CDR3 region: CASSQGGTEPQHF. CDR3 nucleotide sequence: TGCGCCAGCAGCCAAGGAGGGACAGAGCCCCAGCATTTT.

The chain links TRBV6-2 or TRBV6-3 to TRBJ2-1, with 13 positions matching TRBD2. Germline V gives CDR1 MNHEY, CDR2 SVGEGT. The CDR3 consists of 16 residues. V lost 6 bases, J lost 10 bases, and 12 bases stayed unmatched. In DNA, the CDR3 is TGTGCCAGCAGACGGGCCGGGACTAGCGGGGAAGGGGAGCAGTTCTTC. It translates to CASRRAGTSGEGEQFF.